This TCR beta chain was profiled in a study of control samples from healthy donors and cancer patients. The repertoire was sequenced with immunoSEQ multiplex PCR; TCRdb's copy has only in-frame clones and lacks some. The table records tens of thousands of clones, around four fifths of them present only once. The sample holds one count of this clone. Germline CDR1 MNHNS, CDR2 SASEGT. This CDR3 comprises 15 residues. V lost 10 bases to trimming and J lost 8 bases; unmatched junction nucleotides: 17. This TCR was recovered from a man younger than 40 in good health. The chain employs TRBV6-1 and TRBJ2-1; TRBD1 agrees at 7 bases. Sequencing was performed on blood. In DNA form, the CDR3 reads TGTGCCATCAACAGGGGCTATTTGTCTTGGGATGAGCAGTTCTTC. This translates into CAINRGYLSWDEQFF.